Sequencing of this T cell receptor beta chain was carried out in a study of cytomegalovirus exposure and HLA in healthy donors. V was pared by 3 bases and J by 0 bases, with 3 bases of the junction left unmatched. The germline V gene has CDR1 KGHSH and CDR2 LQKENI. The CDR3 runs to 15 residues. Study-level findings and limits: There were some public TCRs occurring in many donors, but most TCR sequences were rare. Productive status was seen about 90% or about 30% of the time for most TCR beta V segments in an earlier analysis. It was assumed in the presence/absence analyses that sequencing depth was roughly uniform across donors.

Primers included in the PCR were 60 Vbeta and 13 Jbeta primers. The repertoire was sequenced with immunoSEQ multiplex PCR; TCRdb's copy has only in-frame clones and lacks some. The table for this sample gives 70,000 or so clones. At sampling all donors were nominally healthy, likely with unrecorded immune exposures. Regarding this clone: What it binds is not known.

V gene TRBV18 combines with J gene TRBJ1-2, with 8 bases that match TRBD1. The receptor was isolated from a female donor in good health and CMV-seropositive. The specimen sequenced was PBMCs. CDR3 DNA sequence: TGTGCCAGCTCACCGACAGGGGCAGCTAACTATGGCTACACCTTC. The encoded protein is CASSPTGAANYGYTF.